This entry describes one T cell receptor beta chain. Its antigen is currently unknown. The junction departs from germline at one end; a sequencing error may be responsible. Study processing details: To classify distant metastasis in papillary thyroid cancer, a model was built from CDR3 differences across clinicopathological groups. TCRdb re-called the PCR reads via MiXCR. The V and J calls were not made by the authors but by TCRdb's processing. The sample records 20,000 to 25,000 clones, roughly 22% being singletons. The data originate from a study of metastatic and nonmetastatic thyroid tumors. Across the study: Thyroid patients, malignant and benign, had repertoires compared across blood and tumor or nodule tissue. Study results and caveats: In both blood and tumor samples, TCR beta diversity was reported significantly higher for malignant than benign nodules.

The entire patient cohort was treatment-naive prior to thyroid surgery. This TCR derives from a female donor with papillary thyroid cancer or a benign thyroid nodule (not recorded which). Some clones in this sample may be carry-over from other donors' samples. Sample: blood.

The CDR3 DNA is TGTGTCAGCAGCCCGCCGCGTGTGTGGGCTGAGTACGAGCAGTACTTC. It specifies CVSSPPRVWAEYEQYF. The chain joins TRBV7-8 to TRBJ2-7; D call uncertain. The germline V gene encodes CDR1 SGHVS and CDR2 FQNEAQ. The CDR3 is 16 residues long.